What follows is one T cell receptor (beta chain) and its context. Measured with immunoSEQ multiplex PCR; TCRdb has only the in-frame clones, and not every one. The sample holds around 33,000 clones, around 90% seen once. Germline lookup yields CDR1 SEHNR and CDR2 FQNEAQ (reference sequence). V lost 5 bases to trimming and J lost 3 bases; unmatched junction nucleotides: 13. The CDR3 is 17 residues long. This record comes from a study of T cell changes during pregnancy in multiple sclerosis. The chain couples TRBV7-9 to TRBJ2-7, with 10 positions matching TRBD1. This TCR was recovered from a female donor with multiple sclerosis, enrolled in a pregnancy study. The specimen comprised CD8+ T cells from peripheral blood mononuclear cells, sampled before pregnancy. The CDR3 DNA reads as TGTGCCAGCAGCCCTAGGGCTGCGGGACAGGGGATCTACGAGCAGTACTTC. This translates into CASSPRAAGQGIYEQYF.